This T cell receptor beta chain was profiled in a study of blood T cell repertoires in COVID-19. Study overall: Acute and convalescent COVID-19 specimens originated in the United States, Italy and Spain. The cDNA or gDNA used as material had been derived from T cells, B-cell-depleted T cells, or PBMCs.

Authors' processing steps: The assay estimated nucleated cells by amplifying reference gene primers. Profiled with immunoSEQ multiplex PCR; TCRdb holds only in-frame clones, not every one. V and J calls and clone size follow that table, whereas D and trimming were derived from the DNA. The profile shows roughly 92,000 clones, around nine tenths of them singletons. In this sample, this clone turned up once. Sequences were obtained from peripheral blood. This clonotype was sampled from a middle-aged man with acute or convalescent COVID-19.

CDR3 in DNA: TGTGCCAGCAGCTTTCGTTCGTATGGGAGCAGTGAAGCTTTCTTT. This sequence encodes CASSFRSYGSSEAFF. The gene calls are TRBV5-6 and TRBJ1-1; no firm D call. The CDR3 has 15 residues. Trimming removed 2 bases from V and 7 bases from J, with 18 bases in between. Germline lookup yields CDR1 SGHDT and CDR2 YYEEEE.